This T cell receptor (beta chain) was profiled in a study of blood T cell repertoires in COVID-19. Study overall: Researchers got acute and convalescent COVID-19 samples from the United States, Italy and Spain.

Trimming removed 4 bases from V and 3 bases from J, with 12 bases in between. The CDR3 is 14 amino acids. The germline V gene encodes CDR1 SGHRS and CDR2 YFSETQ. Here immunoSEQ multiplex PCR was the method, and the copy in TCRdb shows in-frame clones only, minus some. The sample has about 110,000 clones, around 85% seen once. The V and J genes are TRBV5-1 and TRBJ2-3, with no clear D. The specimen was peripheral blood. The sequence was collected from a man aged 65-85 years with active or convalescent COVID-19. CDR3 nucleotide sequence: TGCGCCAGCAGCCTACCACTAAGTACAGATACGCAGTATTTT. This encodes CASSLPLSTDTQYF.